This entry is about one T cell receptor beta chain. Its antigen is currently unknown. Next came a second PCR, run for about 6 to 11 cycles, which used a sample-barcoded 5' primer along with a J-beta primer mix. Template switching added a 12-random-nucleotide identifier to every cDNA molecule. TCRdb called the 5' RACE reads again in MiXCR, with one record for every CDR3 protein. The table has over a million distinct CDR3 sequences, 35% to 45% seen once. This specimen comes from a study of blood T cells in healthy people across ages. V lost 8 bases and J lost 7, with 15 bases in between. Germline lookup yields CDR1 MNHNY and CDR2 SVGAGI (reference sequence). This CDR3 spans 13 amino acids. General study points: Older age went with lower TCR beta diversity per million T cells, in a roughly linear way.

This chain joins TRBV6-6 and TRBJ2-1; maybe TRBD1 (6 bases). This clonotype was obtained from a woman in her late teens or twenties in good health. The sample taken for sequencing was blood. In nucleotides, the CDR3 is TGTGCCAGCGAAGGGGGAGACAGAAATGAGCAGTTCTTC. Translated: CASEGGDRNEQFF.